This TCR beta chain was sequenced in a study of T cell responses to AZD1222 COVID-19 vaccine (dated by TCRdb to about 2021). A note on the overall study: AZD1222 recipients given second doses at about 4 weeks or at about 12 weeks were pooled, since spike-specific TCR depth and breadth were not found to differ between the two schedules. TCR sequencing was performed for 230 to 250 trial participants, of whom 200 to 220 were given two doses of AZD1222 and around 25 were given two doses of MenACWY control vaccine. Trial participants were enrolled into age subgroups of 18-55, 56-69 and 70-plus years, which contained roughly 140, 27 and 60 TCR-sequenced participants, respectively. On the study overall, not on this receptor specifically: Because no samples from the day 14 peak response were available, repertoires could be characterized only after the peak T cell response. Conclusions about previously exposed vaccinees are limited, since just 6 or 7 AZD1222 recipients were seropositive for SARS-CoV-2 at baseline. Reportedly, almost half of the unique spike-specific TCRs recognized epitopes lying outside the regions that are mutated in the B.1.351 and B.1.1.7 variants. Vaccine-associated CD4 TCRs spanned the whole spike protein, with dominant responses in regions 160-218 and 743-854. In the small 56-69-year group, the increase in depth fell short of significance, most likely because of low power. After two AZD1222 doses, spike-specific TCR breadth and depth were significantly higher than at day 0 and than in MenACWY recipients. Most participants were white British and females outnumbered males, and the authors suggested that clonal diversity may have been underestimated.

The CDR3 regions of human TCRbeta chains were analyzed by immunosequencing. Turning to the authors' computational methods: TCRs in the repertoires were matched against a reference library of SARS-CoV-2-specific TCRs that had been generated with the MIRA antigen-specificity platform. Breadth was defined as the fraction of unique TCRs that were SARS-CoV-2-associated, and depth was defined as the fraction of total T cells that were SARS-CoV-2-associated. Each spike-specific TCR was assigned to its reactive spike region and to a CD4 or CD8 class using the MIRA data. Log10-transformed breadth and depth values were compared by one-way ANOVA with Sidak's multiple comparisons tests. TCRdb retrieved this table from immuneACCESS and kept in-frame rearrangements only. Not all clones are present; in checked studies, unresolved V genes account for under half, and no reason is known for the remainder. V, J and clone size are those of that table, while D and trimming were read from the DNA. This sample lists 150,000 to 200,000 clones; approximately 93% were detected once. The biggest ten clones account for about 3.9% of the sample.

The time point label corresponds to: baseline before first vaccination. Vaccinee samples were obtained from the UK trials COV001 and COV002, which included a single-blind randomized controlled phase 2/3 trial of AZD1222 (ChAdOx1 nCoV-19) in healthy adults. For TCRbeta chain sequencing, PBMC samples were collected from trial participants at day 0 and at day 28 after the second dose. About this clone: Its antigen target is currently unknown. The record has no base qualities; no much larger clone is one base away.

This TCR derives from an adult in good health. Here the sequenced sample was peripheral blood, taken on day 0 of AZD1222 vaccination.

The CDR3 reads CAISESGQPQHF. DNA sequence: TGTGCCATCAGTGAGTCAGGACAGCCCCAGCATTTT. The chain couples TRBV10-3 to TRBJ1-5, with the D gene uncertain. Reading the germline V gene gives CDR1 ENHRY and CDR2 SYGVKD. V lost 0 bases and J lost 7 bases; the stretch between them is 4 bases long. Inclusive of the bounding cysteine and phenylalanine, the CDR3 is 12 residues long. The DNA shown is the 36-base CDR3, in frame from base 1.